This T cell receptor (beta chain) was sequenced during a study of OX40 agonist ivuxolimab in advanced cancers. Comments on this clone: The junction departs from the called germline gene at one end, perhaps through a read error.

Produced via immunoSEQ multiplex PCR; TCRdb's table is partial and in-frame only. The data contain some 100,000 clones, more than 80% of them singletons. CDR3 length: 12 residues. Germline-derived CDR1 and CDR2 are SGHTA and FQGTGA. This TCR derives from an adult with an advanced solid tumor such as melanoma, head and neck, liver or kidney cancer. The sample here was CD4+ or CD8+ T cells sorted from blood, taken in a trial of the OX40 agonist ivuxolimab. The rearrangement uses TRBV7-3 and TRBJ2-7; 7 nucleotides align to TRBD1. The CDR3 loop is CASSPAGTEPYF. The DNA of the CDR3 is TGTGCCAGCAGCCCAGCCGGGACAGAGCCGTACTTC.